This passage covers 28 T cell receptor beta chains from one sample sequenced in a study of blood T cells in healthy people across ages. A second about 6 to 12 cycle PCR used barcoded and J-beta primers. From the 5' RACE reads, TCRdb called clonotypes with MiXCR, one entry per CDR3 protein. The sample carries about 800,000 distinct CDR3 sequences, approximately 25% recorded once. The same data also went into a second study, on T cells of mothers and their children.

The sample was blood. The receptor source for this set is a boy younger than 18 in good health.

This clonotype was counted only a few times. The CDR3 loop is CAWSIGQGLEQYF. CDR3 coding DNA: TGTGCCTGGAGTATCGGACAGGGTCTCGAGCAGTACTTC. This chain joins TRBV30 and TRBJ2-7, with TRBD1 identical over 8 bases. The junction had 6 bases not matched to a gene; V was cut back by 2 bases and J by 6 bases. This CDR3 is built from 13 residues. From germline, CDR1 is GTSNPN and CDR2 SVGIG (reference sequence).

This clonotype showed up many times. The chain is built from TRBV28 and TRBJ2-5; no clear D gene. The germline V gene has CDR1 MDHEN and CDR2 SYDVKM. V was cut by 2 bases and J by 5 bases, with 3 bases left in between. The CDR3 runs 11 residues. CDR3 residues: CASSLRETQYF. CDR3 DNA sequence: TGTGCCAGCAGTTTAAGGGAGACCCAGTACTTC.

The V call is TRBV12-3 or TRBV12-4, the J call TRBJ2-5, with a tentative D call TRBD1 (5 bases). The CDR3 is 14 residues long. V lost 2 bases to trimming and J lost 3 bases, with 10 bases between them. The CDR3 loop reads CASSLWGAEETQYF. CDR3 bases: TGTGCCAGCAGTTTATGGGGCGCGGAAGAGACCCAGTACTTC.

The table lists this clonotype with a few counts. The chain couples TRBV15 to TRBJ2-5; TRBD1 matches at 7 bases. The J segment lost 5 bases and the V segment lost 0 bases, leaving 6 bases of the junction unmatched. The V gene's germline CDR1 is LNHNV and CDR2 YYDKDF (reference sequence). This CDR3 has 15 residues. Here the CDR3 DNA reads TGTGCCACCAGCAGAGAAAACAGGGGTCGGGAGACCCAGTACTTC. Protein product: CATSRENRGRETQYF.

This clonotype was seen once. The genes are TRBV30 and TRBJ1-1; no definite D call. This CDR3 has 11 residues. The germline gives CDR1 GTSNPN, CDR2 SVGIG (reference sequence). V was shortened by 0 bases and J by 6 bases, with 5 bases between the two germline ends. The chain's CDR3 is CAWSVRSEAFF. In nucleotides, the CDR3 is TGTGCCTGGAGTGTACGATCTGAAGCTTTCTTT.

This rearrangement joins TRBV7-2 to TRBJ2-7; D is possibly TRBD1 (6 bases). This CDR3 is built from 13 residues. CDR1 and CDR2 from the germline V gene are SGHTA and FQGNSA. Trimming cost V 5 bases and J 9 bases, with 17 bases left between them. CDR3: CASSGKVQGRQYF. In DNA form, the CDR3 reads TGTGCCAGCAGCGGAAAGGTACAGGGCCGGCAGTACTTC.

This clonotype was counted between two and nine times. The chain is built from TRBV6-5 and TRBJ2-7; D may be TRBD1 (5 bases). The V end lost 1 base, the J end lost 2 bases, and 15 bases lay between the germline ends. The CDR3 totals 16 residues. The germline CDR1 and CDR2 sequences are MNHEY and SVGAGI. The CDR3 reads CASSYYSAGFPYEQYF. As DNA, the CDR3 is TGTGCCAGCAGTTACTATTCTGCAGGGTTTCCCTACGAGCAGTACTTC.

The rearrangement joins TRBV20-1 to TRBJ2-1; D may match TRBD1 or TRBD2 (5 bases each). The J call may be faulty, since TRBJ2-7 better matches the DNA end. This CDR3 region has 14 residues. Germline V gene lookup returns CDR1 DFQATT and CDR2 SNEGSKA (reference sequence). CDR3 DNA: TGCAGTGCCCCGAATCCGGGACCCGCCGACGAGCAGTACTTC. Protein product: CSAPNPGPADEQYF.

In its sample, this clonotype was seen a few times. V is TRBV7-2 and J is TRBJ1-2; D call uncertain. The V end lost 6 bases, the J end lost 3 bases, and 8 bases lay between the germline ends. There are 12 residues in the CDR3. Germline V gene lookup returns CDR1 SGHTA and CDR2 FQGNSA. The CDR3 nucleotides are TGTGCCAGCAGTCGAGATTACTATGGCTACACCTTC. It specifies CASSRDYYGYTF.

The V gene is TRBV28, the J gene TRBJ2-5; 7 positions match TRBD1. Judging by the DNA end, TRBJ2-1 fits better; the J call may be wrong. The germline CDR1 and CDR2 sequences are MDHEN and SYDVKM. The CDR3 runs 17 residues. CDR3 coding DNA: TGTGCCAGCAGTTTATCATTGTCAGGGGGTTTATTCGATGAGCAGTTCTTC. This sequence encodes CASSLSLSGGLFDEQFF.

The chain combines TRBV6-6 with TRBJ2-5, with 8 positions matching TRBD2. The J call may be in error: the DNA end matches TRBJ2-1 better. Germline V gene lookup returns CDR1 MNHNY and CDR2 SVGAGI (reference sequence). The CDR3 is made up of 14 amino acids. CDR3 coding DNA: TGTGCCAGCAGGGACAGCGGGGGCAGGAATGAGCAGTTCTTC. Amino acids: CASRDSGGRNEQFF.

The V and J genes are TRBV6-2 or TRBV6-3 and TRBJ1-5; a possible D gene is TRBD1 (5 bases). Trimming stripped 2 bases from V and 4 bases from J, with 12 bases between. This CDR3 spans 15 amino acids. Germline lookup yields CDR1 MNHEY and CDR2 SVGEGT. The CDR3 is CASSYPGTDNQPQHF. CDR3 bases: TGTGCCAGCAGTTACCCTGGGACCGATAATCAGCCCCAGCATTTT.

The chain carries TRBV2 and TRBJ2-3; the match to TRBD1 covers 7 bases. CDR3 length: 14 amino acids. V shed 9 bases and J 0 bases; nucleotides not matched to a gene: 6. Germline assignment: CDR1 SNHLY and CDR2 FYNNEI. The CDR3 nucleotides read TGTGCCAGACAGGGACAGATTAGCACAGATACGCAGTATTTT. This codes for CARQGQISTDTQYF.

The chain carries TRBV20-1 and TRBJ2-3, with 11 bases identical to TRBD2. With V trimmed by 6 bases and J by 4 bases, 3 bases remained unmatched. The CDR3 is 13 amino acids. In germline, CDR1 is DFQATT, CDR2 SNEGSKA (reference sequence). The CDR3 protein is CSAPGLAADTQYF. The CDR3 bases are TGCAGTGCACCGGGACTAGCGGCAGATACGCAGTATTTT.

CDR3 coding DNA: TGCAGCGTCCCCGGGACCACGGGGGGCTACACCTTC. Translation: CSVPGTTGGYTF. V gene TRBV29-1 combines with J gene TRBJ1-2; D perhaps matches TRBD1 (5 bases). The CDR3 runs 12 residues. Germline loops: CDR1 SQVTM, CDR2 ANQGSEA. The ends were cut back, 6 bases at V and 8 bases at J, with 16 bases in the middle.

This clonotype was found once. The rearrangement joins TRBV4-1 to TRBJ2-7; possibly TRBD1 for D (5 bases). This CDR3 region has 14 residues. The V gene's germline CDR1 is MGHRA and CDR2 YSYEKL. V was cut by 1 base and J by 4 bases, with 11 bases left in between. The CDR3: CASSQVKGVYEQYF. CDR3 in DNA: TGCGCCAGCAGCCAAGTTAAAGGGGTGTACGAGCAGTACTTC.

The chain couples TRBV28 to TRBJ2-3; 8 bases map to TRBD2. The CDR3 covers 16 residues. Germline CDR1 is MDHEN and CDR2 is SYDVKM. V gave up 6 bases and J gave up 0 bases; unmatched junction bases: 8. The DNA for the CDR3 is TGTGCCAGCAGATCCCAAGCGGGAGCCAGCACAGATACGCAGTATTTT. Protein sequence: CASRSQAGASTDTQYF.

The sample holds many counts of this clonotype. The V call is TRBV9, the J call TRBJ1-5; no clear D. Trimming pared 4 bases from V and 0 bases from J, leaving 5 bases between. The germline CDR1 and CDR2 sequences are SGDLS and YYNGEE. The CDR3 contains 13 residues. The chain's CDR3 is CASSQNSNQPQHF. The CDR3 DNA reads TGTGCCAGCAGCCAAAATAGCAATCAGCCCCAGCATTTT.

This clonotype has only a few counts. This chain joins TRBV29-1 and TRBJ2-5; D possibly uses TRBD1 or TRBD2 (5 bases each). Near its end, the DNA agrees better with TRBJ2-7, so the J call may be wrong. This CDR3 comprises 14 residues. Germline CDR1 is SQVTM and CDR2 is ANQGSEA. The CDR3 bases are TGCAGCGTTACAGCCGGGACCCGGAGCTACGAGCAGTACTTC. Translating it yields CSVTAGTRSYEQYF.

This clonotype was recorded a few times. V and J are TRBV20-1 and TRBJ2-7; 13 bases line up with TRBD2. V gave up 1 base and J gave up 3 bases; unmatched junction bases: 15. Germline CDR1 and CDR2: DFQATT and SNEGSKA (reference sequence). CDR3 size: 19 residues. CDR3 residues: CSARARYRGTSGVLYEQYF. CDR3 nucleotide sequence: TGCAGTGCTAGAGCGCGGTATCGTGGGACTAGCGGGGTTCTCTACGAGCAGTACTTC.

In this sample, this clonotype turned up a few times. The chain is built from TRBV6-6 and TRBJ2-5; 7 positions agree with TRBD2. The junction had 5 bases not matched to a gene; V was cut back by 6 bases and J by 4 bases. Germline assignment: CDR1 MNHNY and CDR2 SVGAGI (reference sequence). The CDR3 extends over 13 amino acids. The CDR3 bases are TGTGCCAGCAGGGGAGGGGTTGTAGAGACCCAGTACTTC. It codes for CASRGGVVETQYF.

The chain joins TRBV6-2 or TRBV6-3 to TRBJ2-1, with 10 bases that match TRBD1. The ends lost 8 bases at V and 6 bases at J; junction bases unmatched: 4. CDR1 and CDR2 from the germline V gene are MNHEY and SVGEGT. The CDR3 has 13 residues. CDR3 amino acids: CASAGDRGNEQFF. CDR3 DNA sequence: TGTGCCAGCGCTGGGGACAGGGGCAATGAGCAGTTCTTC.

This clonotype was detected a few times. This sequence joins TRBV6-1 and TRBJ2-5, with 10 bases identical to TRBD1. The J call could be wrong; TRBJ2-1 is a better fit for the DNA end. Germline loops: CDR1 MNHNS, CDR2 SASEGT. This CDR3 is 19 amino acids long. The CDR3 here is CASSEGDRGRLVRPNEQFF. As DNA, the CDR3 is TGTGCCAGCAGTGAGGGAGACAGGGGGCGGCTAGTTCGACCTAATGAGCAGTTCTTC.

The V call is TRBV6-2 or TRBV6-3, the J call TRBJ2-7, with a possible D match to TRBD2 (6 bases). The length of the CDR3 is 14 residues. CDR1 is MNHEY, CDR2 SVGEGT, per germline. V was pared by 6 bases and J by 1 base, with 13 bases between. The CDR3 DNA reads TGTGCCAGCAGGGACTACCTAGAGTCCTACGAGCAGTACTTC. The encoded protein is CASRDYLESYEQYF.

The V gene is TRBV2, the J gene TRBJ1-1; 7 bases map to TRBD1. J gave up 4 bases and V 6 bases, and 8 bases lay outside the gene matches. The CDR3 consists of 14 residues. Germline V gene lookup returns CDR1 SNHLY and CDR2 FYNNEI. This CDR3 is CASSYTGESTEAFF. CDR3 bases: TGTGCCAGCAGCTATACAGGGGAGAGCACTGAAGCTTTCTTT.

The chain couples TRBV7-8 to TRBJ1-6, with D possibly TRBD1 on 6 matching bases. The CDR3 runs 14 residues. Trimming pared 5 bases from V and 8 bases from J, leaving 13 bases between. Per germline, CDR1 SGHVS and CDR2 FQNEAQ. Here the CDR3 reads CASSLGQRHSPLHF. CDR3 bases: TGTGCCAGCAGCCTTGGACAGCGACATTCACCCCTCCACTTT.

J is TRBJ1-5 and V is TRBV5-1; D gene uncertain. The CDR3 is 15 residues long. V was pared by 0 bases and J by 0 bases, with 7 bases between. The germline V gene encodes CDR1 SGHRS and CDR2 YFSETQ. CDR3 region: CASSLVPDSNQPQHF. CDR3 nucleotides: TGCGCCAGCAGCTTGGTCCCCGATAGCAATCAGCCCCAGCATTTT.

With respect to this clonotype: At one end the junction does not follow the germline gene, possibly because of a read error. The V gene is TRBV19, the J gene TRBJ1-1; the D is unclear. Germline CDR1 LNHDA, CDR2 SQIVND (reference sequence). This CDR3 spans 13 amino acids. The chain's CDR3 is CASKWRVNTEAFF. CDR3 nucleotide sequence: TGTGCCTCGAAGTGGAGGGTGAACACTGAAGCCTTCTTT. Full variable domain (rest looked up from reference TRBV19 and TRBJ1-1): DGGITQSPKYLFRKEGQNVTLSCEQNLNHDAMYWYRQDPGQGLRLIYYSQIVNDFQKGDIAEGYSVSREKKESFPLTVTSAQKNPTAFYLCASKWRVNTEAFFGQGTRLTVV.